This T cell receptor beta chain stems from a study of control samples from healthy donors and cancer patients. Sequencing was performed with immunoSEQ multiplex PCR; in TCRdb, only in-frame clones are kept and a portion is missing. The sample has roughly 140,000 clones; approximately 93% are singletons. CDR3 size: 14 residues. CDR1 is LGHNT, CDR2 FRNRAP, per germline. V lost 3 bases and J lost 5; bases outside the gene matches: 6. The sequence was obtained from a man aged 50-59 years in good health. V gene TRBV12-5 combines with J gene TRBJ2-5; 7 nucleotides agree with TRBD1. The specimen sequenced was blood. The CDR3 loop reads CASGFSQGEETQYF. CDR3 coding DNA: TGTGCTAGTGGTTTCTCCCAGGGGGAGGAGACCCAGTACTTC.